The 9 T cell receptor beta chains below all came from one sample that was sequenced in a study of cytomegalovirus exposure and HLA in healthy donors. Clones were read by immunoSEQ multiplex PCR, and TCRdb kept only the in-frame ones, dropping some. Here the sample spans 150,000 to 200,000 clones, about 83% being singletons. The sample taken for sequencing was PBMCs. Receptors were obtained from a woman under 30 in good health and CMV-seronegative.

The V and J genes are TRBV5-1 and TRBJ1-2, with 9 bases that match TRBD1. V shed 4 bases, J shed 4 bases, and the junction held 17 bases outside the gene matches. Germline values: CDR1 SGHRS, CDR2 YFSETQ. The length of the CDR3 is 18 residues. CDR3 residues: CASSNSGTGRGTTYGYTF. As DNA, the CDR3 is TGCGCCAGCAGCAACTCCGGGACAGGGAGGGGAACTACCTATGGCTACACCTTC. Together with reference TRBV5-1 and TRBJ1-2, the CDR3 gives the full variable domain: KAGVTQTPRYLIKTRGQQVTLSCSPISGHRSVSWYQQTPGQGLQFLFEYFSETQRNKGNFPGRFSGRQFSNSRSEMNVSTLELGDSALYLCASSNSGTGRGTTYGYTFGSGTRLTVV.

This sequence joins TRBV29-1 and TRBJ1-1, with TRBD1 identical over 8 bases. The CDR3 is made up of 12 amino acids. V dropped 6 bases and J dropped 5; count of bases not matched to a gene: 5. The germline V gene has CDR1 SQVTM and CDR2 ANQGSEA. CDR3 sequence (DNA): TGCAGCGTGAACAGGGGGTATACTGAAGCTTTCTTT. Translating gives CSVNRGYTEAFF.

This clone appeared a single time. Other DNA sequences in this sample translate to the same CDR3. V is TRBV5-6 and J is TRBJ2-5, with 7 nucleotides matching TRBD2. The CDR3 runs 15 residues. Germline CDR1 reads SGHDT; CDR2 reads YYEEEE. V trimming: 0 bases; J trimming: 4 bases; junction bases outside the gene matches: 6. CDR3 nucleotides: TGTGCCAGCAGCTTGGCCGGGCTAGCGGTAGAGACCCAGTACTTC. Its protein is CASSLAGLAVETQYF.

A single count supports this clone. This chain uses TRBV11-2 with TRBJ2-1; 12 positions agree with TRBD2. V gave up 2 bases and J gave up 2 bases; unmatched junction bases: 4. Germline CDR1 SGHAT, CDR2 FQNNGV. There are 17 residues in the CDR3. CDR3: CASSLPRLAGAYNEQFF. The CDR3 DNA follows: TGTGCCAGCAGCTTACCTAGACTAGCGGGAGCCTACAATGAGCAGTTCTTC.

The V and J genes are TRBV5-8 and TRBJ2-5; 9 bases are a match to TRBD2. This CDR3 region has 15 residues. The V segment lost 3 bases and the J segment 5 bases; nucleotides outside the gene matches: 8. Germline V gene sequence: CDR1 SGHTS, CDR2 YDEGEE. The CDR3 nucleotides read TGTGCCAGCAGCTCGGGGGAGCGGGAGGTGGAGACCCAGTACTTC. This translates into CASSSGEREVETQYF.

The chain links TRBV7-3 to TRBJ2-2; 7 bases fit TRBD1. Trimming at V came to 5 bases and at J to 4 bases, leaving 10 bases not matched to a gene. CDR1 and CDR2 from the germline V gene are SGHTA and FQGTGA. This CDR3 has 16 residues. The CDR3 DNA reads as TGTGCCAGCAGCGCCCGACAGGGTGTGAGCACCGGGGAGCTGTTTTTT. Amino acids: CASSARQGVSTGELFF.

The gene calls are TRBV5-1 and TRBJ2-7; a possible D gene is TRBD1 (6 bases). Germline V gene sequence: CDR1 SGHRS, CDR2 YFSETQ. The CDR3 sequence is 16 residues long. The V gene lost 4 bases and the J gene lost 5 bases, with 22 bases spanning the gap. As DNA, the CDR3 is TGCGCCAGCAGCCTATCGAGGTCCGCACAGGGCCACGAGCAGTACTTC. Protein sequence: CASSLSRSAQGHEQYF.

J is TRBJ2-3 and V is TRBV2; unclear D gene. Trimming removed 6 bases at V and 0 bases at J, with 22 bases between. The CDR3 consists of 18 residues. Germline V CDR1 and CDR2: SNHLY, FYNNEI. The CDR3 coding sequence is TGTGCCAGCAGCGTAACTCGCTTCCTCTTAGCTAGCACAGATACGCAGTATTTT. Translating it yields CASSVTRFLLASTDTQYF.

The chain combines TRBV7-8 with TRBJ2-1; 8 bases match TRBD2. Trimming took 1 base from V and 0 from J; bases not matched to a gene: 5. This CDR3 region has 17 residues. CDR1 is SGHVS, CDR2 FQNEAQ, per germline. Here the CDR3 DNA reads TGTGCCAGCAGCTTAGTAAGCGGGGGCTACTCCTACAATGAGCAGTTCTTC. This translates into CASSLVSGGYSYNEQFF.